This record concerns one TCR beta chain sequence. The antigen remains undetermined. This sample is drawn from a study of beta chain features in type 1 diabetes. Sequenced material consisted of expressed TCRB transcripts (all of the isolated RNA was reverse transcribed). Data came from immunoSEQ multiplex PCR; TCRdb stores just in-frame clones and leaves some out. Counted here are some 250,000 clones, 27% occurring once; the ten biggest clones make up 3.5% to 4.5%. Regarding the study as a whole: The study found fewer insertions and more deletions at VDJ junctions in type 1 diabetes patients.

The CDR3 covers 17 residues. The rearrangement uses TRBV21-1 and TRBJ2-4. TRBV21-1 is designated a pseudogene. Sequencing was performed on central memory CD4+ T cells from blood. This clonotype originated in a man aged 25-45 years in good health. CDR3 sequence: CASSQGGQGSAKNIQYF. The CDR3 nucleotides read TGTGCCAGCAGCCAGGGGGGGCAGGGATCAGCCAAAAACATTCAGTACTTC.